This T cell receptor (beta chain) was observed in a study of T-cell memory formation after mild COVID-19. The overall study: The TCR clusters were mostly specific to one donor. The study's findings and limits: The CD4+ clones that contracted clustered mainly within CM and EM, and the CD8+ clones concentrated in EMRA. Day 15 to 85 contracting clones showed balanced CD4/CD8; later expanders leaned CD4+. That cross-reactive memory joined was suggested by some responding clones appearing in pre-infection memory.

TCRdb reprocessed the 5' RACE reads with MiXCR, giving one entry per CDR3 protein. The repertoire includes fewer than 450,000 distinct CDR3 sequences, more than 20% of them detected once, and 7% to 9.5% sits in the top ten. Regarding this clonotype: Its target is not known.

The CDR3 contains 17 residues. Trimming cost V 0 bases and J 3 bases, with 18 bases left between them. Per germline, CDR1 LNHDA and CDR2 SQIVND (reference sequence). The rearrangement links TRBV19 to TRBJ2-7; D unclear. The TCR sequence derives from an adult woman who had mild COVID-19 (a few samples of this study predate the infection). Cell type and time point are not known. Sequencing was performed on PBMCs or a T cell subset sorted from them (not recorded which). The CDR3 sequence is CASSIDLLSSGLYEQYF. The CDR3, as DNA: TGTGCCAGTAGTATAGATCTCCTTAGTTCCGGGCTCTACGAGCAGTACTTC. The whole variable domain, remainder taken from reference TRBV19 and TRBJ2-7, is DGGITQSPKYLFRKEGQNVTLSCEQNLNHDAMYWYRQDPGQGLRLIYYSQIVNDFQKGDIAEGYSVSREKKESFPLTVTSAQKNPTAFYLCASSIDLLSSGLYEQYFGPGTRLTVT.